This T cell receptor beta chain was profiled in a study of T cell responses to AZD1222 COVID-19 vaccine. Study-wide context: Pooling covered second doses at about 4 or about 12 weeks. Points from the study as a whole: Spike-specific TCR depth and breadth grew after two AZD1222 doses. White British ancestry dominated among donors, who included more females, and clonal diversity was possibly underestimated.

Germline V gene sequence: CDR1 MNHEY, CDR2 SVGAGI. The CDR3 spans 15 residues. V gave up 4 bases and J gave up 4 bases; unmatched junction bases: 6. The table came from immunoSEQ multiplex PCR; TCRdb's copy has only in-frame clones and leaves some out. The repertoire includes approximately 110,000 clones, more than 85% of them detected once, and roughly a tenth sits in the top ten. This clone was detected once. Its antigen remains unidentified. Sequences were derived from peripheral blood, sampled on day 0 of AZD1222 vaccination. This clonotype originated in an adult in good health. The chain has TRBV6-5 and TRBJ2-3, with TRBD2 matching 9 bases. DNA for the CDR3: TGTGCCAGCAGTTCGATGGGACTAGCCGCAGATACGCAGTATTTT. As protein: CASSSMGLAADTQYF.